Reported below is one T cell receptor beta chain. Participants were aged about 18 to 100 years from approximately 23 US areas. Each participant's cohort was designated according to participant-reported clinical history. Assay used: immunoSEQ multiplex PCR; TCRdb lists only in-frame clones, some missing. The table records around 310,000 clones, over 85% of them present only once. Deletions cut 4 bases from V and 4 bases from J, with 19 bases between. The CDR3 loop spans 16 amino acids. Germline assignment: CDR1 MRHNA and CDR2 SNTAGT. This sample is part of a study of blood T cell repertoires in COVID-19. On the study more broadly: Acute and convalescent COVID-19 samples came from the United States, Italy and Spain. PBMCs, B-cell-depleted T cells, or T cells were the source of the cDNA or gDNA that made up the material.

This TCR came from a woman aged 25-40 years who had recovered from COVID-19. The chain couples TRBV6-4 to TRBJ2-5; D perhaps matches TRBD2 (6 bases). The specimen was PBMCs or T cells enriched from blood (not recorded which). Written as DNA, the CDR3 is TGTGCCAGCAGTGGGGAGAAGAGGGGAGGAGGAGAGACCCAGTACTTC. Amino acids: CASSGEKRGGGETQYF.